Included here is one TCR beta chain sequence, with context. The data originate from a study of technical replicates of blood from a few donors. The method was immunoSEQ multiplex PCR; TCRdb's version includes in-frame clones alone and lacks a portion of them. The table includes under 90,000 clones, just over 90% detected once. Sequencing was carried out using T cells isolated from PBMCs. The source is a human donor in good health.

CDR3: CASSSPTGGVPYEQYF. CDR3 DNA sequence: TGTGCCAGCAGTTCTCCAACAGGGGGCGTCCCCTACGAGCAGTACTTC. The V and J genes are TRBV27 and TRBJ2-7; TRBD1 matches 9 bases. There are 16 residues in the CDR3. J was trimmed by 2 bases and V by 4 bases; bases with no gene match: 9. Germline assignment: CDR1 MNHEY and CDR2 SMNVEV (reference sequence).